The 23 T cell receptor beta chains below come from one sample, sequenced in a study of CD8 T cells in ankylosing spondylitis. One entry per CDR3 protein results from TCRdb running MiXCR on the 5' RACE reads. The sample shows 250,000 to 300,000 distinct CDR3 sequences, 20% of them seen only once. The sample was blood, either unsorted or a sorted T cell fraction (not recorded which). The receptors shown here come from a male donor with ankylosing spondylitis or in good health (not recorded which).

The chain couples TRBV10-3 to TRBJ2-3; D gene uncertain. The germline V and J ends were trimmed by 4 bases and 2 bases, with 4 bases remaining between them. Germline V gene sequence: CDR1 ENHRY, CDR2 SYGVKD. The CDR3 is made up of 12 amino acids. The DNA for the CDR3 is TGTGCCATCAGTGGGGACACAGATACGCAGTATTTT. Protein: CAISGDTDTQYF.

This clonotype was detected only a few times. The chain joins TRBV2 to TRBJ2-7; TRBD1 matches at 7 bases. The trim removed 7 bases at V and 7 bases at J, leaving 7 bases unmatched. Germline V gene sequence: CDR1 SNHLY, CDR2 FYNNEI. The CDR3 totals 12 residues. CDR3 nucleotides: TGTGCCAGCACCCGACAGGGCGGAGAGCAGTACGTC. It encodes CASTRQGGEQYV.

This clonotype was counted ten times or more. The chain has TRBV6-5 and TRBJ1-5; D is uncertain. V was trimmed by 0 bases and J by 0 bases, leaving 3 bases between them. Germline CDR1 and CDR2: MNHEY and SVGAGI. This CDR3 comprises 14 residues. The CDR3 DNA reads TGTGCCAGCAGTTACTCCAATAGCAATCAGCCCCAGCATTTT. Its protein product is CASSYSNSNQPQHF.

This clonotype was detected only a few times. The gene calls are TRBV20-1 and TRBJ2-3; 11 bases align to TRBD2. In germline, CDR1 is DFQATT, CDR2 SNEGSKA (reference sequence). V lost 5 bases to trimming and J lost 4 bases; unmatched junction nucleotides: 8. The CDR3 is 15 residues long. CDR3 loop: CSAGVAGGLPDTQYF. The CDR3 DNA reads TGCAGTGCTGGAGTAGCGGGGGGGCTCCCAGATACGCAGTATTTT.

This chain uses TRBV12-3 or TRBV12-4 with TRBJ2-1; D might be TRBD1 (6 bases). With 3 bases removed from V and 5 bases from J, the gap between germline ends came to 11 bases. The CDR3 spans 14 residues. The CDR3 DNA reads TGTGCCAGCAGTTTTGGGCAGGGGCACAATGAGCAGTTCTTC. Translated: CASSFGQGHNEQFF.

The J gene is TRBJ2-1, the V gene TRBV2; 10 bases map to TRBD2. The V gene end was trimmed by 6 bases and the J gene end by 5 bases; junction bases not matched to a gene: 10. The CDR3 has 16 residues. CDR1 is SNHLY, CDR2 FYNNEI, per germline. Written as DNA, the CDR3 is TGTGCCAGCAGGGCCAGGACTAGCGGCGACAACAATGAGCAGTTCTTC. Translated, it gives CASRARTSGDNNEQFF.

This clonotype was seen a handful of times. The chain uses TRBV27 and TRBJ2-1; 13 bases agree with TRBD2. CDR3 size: 16 residues. Trimming removed 3 bases from V and 8 bases from J; junction bases left unmatched: 7. CDR1 MNHEY and CDR2 SMNVEV come from the germline V gene (reference sequence). CDR3 in DNA: TGTGCCAGCAGTTTCCGACTAGCGGGGGGTTTCCATGAGCAGTTCTTC. Its protein is CASSFRLAGGFHEQFF.

This chain joins TRBV7-9 and TRBJ2-4; 7 nucleotides align to TRBD1. Trimming removed 5 bases from V and 3 bases from J; junction bases left unmatched: 10. Germline loops: CDR1 SEHNR, CDR2 FQNEAQ (reference sequence). This CDR3 contains 16 residues. CDR3: CASSPGTEGVKNIQYF. The DNA for the CDR3 is TGTGCCAGCAGCCCAGGGACAGAGGGTGTCAAAAACATTCAGTACTTC.

V and J are TRBV7-9 and TRBJ2-3; weak D call: TRBD2 (6 bases). Trimming shortened V by 4 bases and J by 0 bases, and 14 bases separated the two germline ends. The CDR3 has 16 residues. Germline V gene data show CDR1 as SEHNR and CDR2 as FQNEAQ (reference sequence). CDR3 in DNA: TGTGCCAGCAGCTACGGACTACCCATGAGCACAGATACGCAGTATTTT. It encodes CASSYGLPMSTDTQYF.

This clonotype came up a few times. J is TRBJ2-1 and V is TRBV24-1; 11 bases are shared with TRBD2. V was pared by 1 base and J by 1 base, with 8 bases of the junction left unmatched. Germline V gene sequence: CDR1 KGHDR, CDR2 SFDVKD. There are 19 residues in the CDR3. The CDR3 sequence is CATSDLRASGRTSYNEQFF. CDR3 nucleotides: TGTGCCACCAGTGATTTAAGGGCTAGCGGGAGGACATCCTACAATGAGCAGTTCTTC.

This clonotype was observed at least ten times. The rearrangement uses TRBV3-1 and TRBJ1-5; D possibly corresponds to TRBD1 (5 bases). The CDR3 extends over 14 amino acids. CDR1 LGHDT and CDR2 YNNKEL come from the germline V gene (reference sequence). V was pared by 2 bases and J by 2 bases, with 7 bases between. CDR3 nucleotide sequence: TGTGCCAGCAGCCAATTCAGGGGCAATCAGCCCCAGCATTTT. Amino acids: CASSQFRGNQPQHF.

This clonotype occurred a few times. The CDR3 DNA reads TGCAGTGCTGGACAGGTGGCTAATGAAAAACTGTTTTTT. It codes for CSAGQVANEKLFF. V usage is TRBV20-1 and J usage is TRBJ1-4, with 7 bases matching TRBD1. CDR3 length: 13 residues. Germline CDR1 reads DFQATT; CDR2 reads SNEGSKA (reference sequence). J was trimmed by 3 bases and V by 5 bases; bases with no gene match: 3.

This clonotype was counted many times. The J gene is TRBJ2-5, the V gene TRBV5-1; D remains unclear. This CDR3 is 14 amino acids long. Deletions cut 3 bases from V and 5 bases from J, with 14 bases between. CDR1 is SGHRS and CDR2 is YFSETQ in the germline V gene. The DNA for the CDR3 is TGCGCCAGCAGCTCGCCCCCCGGGCTGGAGACCCAGTACTTC. Encoded protein: CASSSPPGLETQYF. Complete variable domain (other parts from reference TRBV5-1 and TRBJ2-5): KAGVTQTPRYLIKTRGQQVTLSCSPISGHRSVSWYQQTPGQGLQFLFEYFSETQRNKGNFPGRFSGRQFSNSRSEMNVSTLELGDSALYLCASSSPPGLETQYFGPGTRLLVL.

This clonotype appeared a few times. The rearrangement joins TRBV6-5 to TRBJ2-1; 15 bases match TRBD2. The V gene end was trimmed by 2 bases and the J gene end by 2 bases; junction bases not matched to a gene: 7. This CDR3 comprises 19 residues. Germline V gene data show CDR1 as MNHEY and CDR2 as SVGAGI. CDR3 sequence reads: CASSYTGTSGRPAYNEQFF. CDR3 coding DNA: TGTGCCAGCAGTTACACCGGGACTAGCGGGAGGCCGGCCTACAATGAGCAGTTCTTC.

This clonotype was observed a handful of times. The chain links TRBV28 to TRBJ2-1; possibly TRBD2 for D (6 bases). Germline lookup yields CDR1 MDHEN and CDR2 SYDVKM. The CDR3 loop spans 12 amino acids. V was shortened by 7 bases and J by 13 bases, with 17 bases between the two germline ends. The CDR3 protein is CASTSRRGRQFF. The CDR3 coding sequence is TGTGCCAGCACTTCCCGACGGGGGAGACAGTTCTTC.

This clonotype was detected ten times or more. The chain recombines TRBV9 with TRBJ2-1, with 8 bases identical to TRBD2. Germline V gives CDR1 SGDLS, CDR2 YYNGEE. The ends lost 0 bases at V and 6 bases at J; junction bases unmatched: 5. The CDR3 extends over 15 amino acids. CDR3 DNA: TGTGCCAGCAGCGTAGGTCTAGCGGGTGGCAATGAGCAGTTCTTC. Encoded protein: CASSVGLAGGNEQFF.

The CDR3 sequence is CSVGDRPTGELFF. CDR3 coding DNA: TGCAGCGTCGGGGACAGACCCACCGGGGAGCTGTTTTTT. The J gene is TRBJ2-2, the V gene TRBV29-1; 7 nucleotides align to TRBD1. The CDR3 is 13 residues long. Germline lookup yields CDR1 SQVTM and CDR2 ANQGSEA. V gave up 6 bases and J gave up 4 bases; unmatched junction bases: 5.

The genes are TRBV4-1 and TRBJ2-6, with TRBD1 matching 9 bases. The CDR3 loop spans 19 amino acids. The trim removed 0 bases at V and 0 bases at J, leaving 6 bases unmatched. Germline-derived CDR1 and CDR2 are MGHRA and YSYEKL. The CDR3 loop reads CASSQDPGTGNSGANVLTF. The CDR3 DNA sequence: TGCGCCAGCAGCCAAGACCCGGGGACAGGGAACTCTGGGGCCAACGTCCTGACTTTC.

This chain connects TRBV12-3 or TRBV12-4 to TRBJ2-7; D is ambiguous. This CDR3 contains 12 residues. V was shortened by 1 base and J by 5 bases, with 6 bases between the two germline ends. The CDR3 sequence: CASSLGPHEQYV. DNA for the CDR3: TGTGCCAGCAGTTTAGGCCCCCACGAGCAGTACGTC.

This clonotype appeared a few times. CDR3 DNA: TGTGCCATCAGCCGAGGAACAGGGGATTCACCCCTCCACTTT. It translates to CAISRGTGDSPLHF. This chain uses TRBV10-3 with TRBJ1-6, with TRBD1 identical over 7 bases. Germline CDR1 ENHRY, CDR2 SYGVKD. This CDR3 comprises 14 residues. V shed 6 bases, J shed 8 bases, and the junction held 7 bases outside the gene matches.

Notes on this clonotype: One junction end disagrees with the germline gene, perhaps due to a read error. The V gene is TRBV27, the J gene TRBJ2-5; 8 nucleotides line up with TRBD2. Germline V gene lookup returns CDR1 MNHEY and CDR2 SMNVEV (reference sequence). CDR3 length: 13 amino acids. CDR3 in amino acids: CASTTGGTGTQYF. In nucleotides, the CDR3 is TGTGCAAGCACTACGGGGGGGACTGGGACCCAGTACTTC.

There are a few counts of this clonotype. V is TRBV28 and J is TRBJ1-2, with D perhaps matching TRBD1 (6 bases). V was trimmed by 3 bases and J by 6 bases, leaving 14 bases between them. CDR3 length: 14 residues. CDR1 is MDHEN, CDR2 SYDVKM, per germline. The CDR3 DNA reads TGTGCCAGCAGTTTTTCGTTCAAGGGGGATGGCTACACCTTC. Encoded protein: CASSFSFKGDGYTF.

There are many counts of this clonotype. V is TRBV12-3 or TRBV12-4 and J is TRBJ2-3, with D perhaps being TRBD1 or TRBD2 (5 bases each). V lost 3 bases, J lost 1 base, and 8 bases lay in between. This CDR3 is built from 14 residues. The CDR3 DNA is TGTGCCAGCAGTTTGCGAGGGGGCACAGATACGCAGTATTTT. This codes for CASSLRGGTDTQYF.